One and the same sample provided the 27 T cell receptor beta chains below, sequenced in a study of blood T cell repertoires in COVID-19. Here immunoSEQ multiplex PCR was the method, and the copy in TCRdb shows in-frame clones only, minus some. The table records about 150,000 clones, approximately 92% of them present only once. The sequenced sample consisted of peripheral blood. These receptors all come from a woman in her forties with acute or convalescent COVID-19.

The chain couples TRBV2 to TRBJ2-1; the match to TRBD2 covers 10 bases. V shed 11 bases and J 3 bases; nucleotides not matched to a gene: 7. Germline loops: CDR1 SNHLY, CDR2 FYNNEI. The CDR3 extends over 14 amino acids. The CDR3 is CAQTGTSDYNEQFF. CDR3 bases: TGTGCCCAAACCGGGACTAGCGACTACAATGAGCAGTTCTTC.

This rearrangement joins TRBV23-1 to TRBJ1-1, with 8 bases aligning to TRBD1. TRBV23-1 is known as an ORF, though its function is uncertain. The CDR3 runs to 15 residues. Trimming cost V 2 bases and J 3 bases; bases outside gene matches: 5. CDR3 bases: TGCGCCAGCAGTCAAGCGAACAGGGGGTACACTGAAGCTTTCTTT. Translated, it gives CASSQANRGYTEAFF.

The chain uses TRBV30 and TRBJ2-3; a possible D gene is TRBD2 (6 bases). V gave up 5 bases and J gave up 0 bases, with 12 bases separating them. This CDR3 is built from 14 residues. Germline assignment: CDR1 GTSNPN and CDR2 SVGIG (reference sequence). DNA for the CDR3: TGTGCCTGGTCAGCTGGGGGGAGCACAGATACGCAGTATTTT. Translating it yields CAWSAGGSTDTQYF. Complete variable domain (other parts from reference TRBV30 and TRBJ2-3): SQTIHQWPATLVQPVGSPLSLECTVEGTSNPNLYWYRQAAGRGLQLLFYSVGIGQISSEVPQNLSASRPQDRQFILSSKKLLLSDSGFYLCAWSAGGSTDTQYFGPGTRLTVL.

This chain connects TRBV6-6 to TRBJ1-5; 7 bases line up with TRBD1. The V gene end was trimmed by 5 bases and the J gene end by 5 bases; junction bases not matched to a gene: 6. Germline-derived CDR1 and CDR2 are MNHNY and SVGAGI (reference sequence). This CDR3 is built from 14 residues. The CDR3 bases are TGTGCCAGCAGTCCCAGGGGGGCTCATCAGCCCCAGCATTTT. Translating gives CASSPRGAHQPQHF.

The V gene is TRBV28, the J gene TRBJ1-6, with D maybe TRBD1 (6 bases). This CDR3 has 14 residues. Trimming cost V 4 bases and J 9 bases, with 13 bases left between them. Per the germline V gene, CDR1 is MDHEN and CDR2 is SYDVKM. CDR3 protein: CASSSTGLSSPLHF. In DNA form, the CDR3 reads TGTGCCAGCAGTTCTACAGGGTTAAGTTCACCCCTCCACTTT.

The J gene is TRBJ1-4, the V gene TRBV7-9, with D maybe TRBD1 (5 bases). Looked up from germline, CDR1 is SEHNR and CDR2 is FQNEAQ (reference sequence). The CDR3 spans 17 residues. V was clipped by 4 bases and J by 0 bases, with 15 bases between them. The CDR3 sequence: CASSSWGSFATNEKLFF. CDR3 coding DNA: TGTGCCAGCAGCTCTTGGGGCAGTTTTGCAACTAATGAAAAACTGTTTTTT.

This clone is a singleton in its sample. The chain couples TRBV5-4 to TRBJ2-2, with 8 bases fitting TRBD2. The CDR3 spans 16 residues. The germline gives CDR1 SGHNT, CDR2 YYREEE (reference sequence). V trimming: 1 base; J trimming: 0 bases; junction bases outside the gene matches: 2. DNA for the CDR3: TGTGCCAGCAGCTTGCATAGCGGGACGAACACCGGGGAGCTGTTTTTT. This translates into CASSLHSGTNTGELFF. Full variable domain (remainder filled in from reference TRBV5-4 and TRBJ2-2): ETGVTQSPTHLIKTRGQQVTLRCSSQSGHNTVSWYQQALGQGPQFIFQYYREEENGRGNFPPRFSGLQFPNYSSELNVNALELDDSALYLCASSLHSGTNTGELFFGEGSRLTVL.

V is TRBV5-4 and J is TRBJ2-3, with D tentatively TRBD1 (6 bases). Germline CDR1 is SGHNT and CDR2 is YYREEE (reference sequence). V lost 2 bases and J 1 base, leaving 8 bases between the germline ends. This CDR3 comprises 14 residues. The CDR3 DNA reads TGTGCCAGCAGCTTACAGGGTCGCACAGATACGCAGTATTTT. Amino acids: CASSLQGRTDTQYF.

V and J are TRBV5-6 and TRBJ2-2; no clear D. The CDR3 runs 14 residues. Germline CDR1 reads SGHDT; CDR2 reads YYEEEE. The V end lost 2 bases, the J end lost 0 bases, and 5 bases lay between the germline ends. The CDR3 loop is CASSLSANTGELFF. The CDR3 region has the DNA TGTGCCAGCAGCTTATCCGCGAACACCGGGGAGCTGTTTTTT.

V and J are TRBV27 and TRBJ2-1; TRBD1 might be the D (6 bases). V lost 10 bases and J 16 bases, leaving 20 bases between the germline ends. The CDR3 length is 11 residues. The germline CDR1 and CDR2 sequences are MNHEY and SMNVEV (reference sequence). The CDR3 is CAMFPTGSPFF. In DNA form, the CDR3 reads TGTGCCATGTTTCCGACAGGTTCCCCCTTCTTC.

This clone appeared a few times. This chain connects TRBV3-1 (or the pseudogene TRBV3-2) to TRBJ2-4; D perhaps matches TRBD2 (6 bases). The CDR3 loop spans 13 amino acids. V lost 6 bases and J 6 bases, leaving 12 bases between the germline ends. Germline assignment: CDR1 LGHDT and CDR2 YNNKEL (reference sequence). The CDR3 reads CASRSSEVNIQYF. In nucleotides, the CDR3 is TGTGCCAGCAGGTCTAGCGAGGTAAACATTCAGTACTTC.

The V call is TRBV29-1, the J call TRBJ1-1; a possible D gene is TRBD1 (6 bases). Germline-derived CDR1 and CDR2 are SQVTM and ANQGSEA. This CDR3 spans 10 amino acids. Trimming removed 6 bases at V and 7 bases at J, with 9 bases between. The CDR3 DNA reads TGCAGCGTCCGCAGGGGTGAAGCTTTCTTT. This codes for CSVRRGEAFF.

The chain couples TRBV4-1 to TRBJ2-7, with 11 bases lining up with TRBD2. CDR3 length: 14 residues. Per germline, CDR1 MGHRA and CDR2 YSYEKL. J was trimmed by 6 bases and V by 6 bases; bases with no gene match: 7. The CDR3 nucleotides read TGCGCCAGCAGGAATCTAGCGGGAGGTTTCGAGCAGTACTTC. It translates to CASRNLAGGFEQYF.

The chain recombines TRBV9 with TRBJ2-2; no clear D. Per the germline V gene, CDR1 is SGDLS and CDR2 is YYNGEE. V was shortened by 4 bases and J by 1 base, with 11 bases between the two germline ends. The CDR3 is made up of 15 amino acids. The CDR3 region is CASSTYVQNTGELFF. In nucleotides, the CDR3 is TGTGCCAGCAGCACATATGTACAGAACACCGGGGAGCTGTTTTTT.

V gene TRBV18 combines with J gene TRBJ2-5; D may be TRBD2 (5 bases). The CDR3 is 13 residues long. Germline V gene lookup returns CDR1 KGHSH and CDR2 LQKENI. Trimming took off 6 bases at V and 2 bases at J, with 10 bases between the two ends. Here the CDR3 reads CASSVRVQETQYF. DNA of the CDR3: TGTGCCAGCTCGGTGAGGGTTCAAGAGACCCAGTACTTC.

This chain joins TRBV24-1 and TRBJ2-2; 13 nucleotides line up with TRBD2. Trimming at V came to 3 bases and at J to 1 base, leaving 7 bases not matched to a gene. Germline-derived CDR1 and CDR2 are KGHDR and SFDVKD. The CDR3 runs to 19 residues. The CDR3 DNA is TGTGCCACCAGTGATGTTTCACTAGCGGGGGGGAGGAACACCGGGGAGCTGTTTTTT. Translation: CATSDVSLAGGRNTGELFF.

CDR3 DNA sequence: TGTGCCAGCAGCTGGCAGGTAGCGGGAGTTGCAGATACGCAGTATTTT. Translating it yields CASSWQVAGVADTQYF. The chain couples TRBV11-3 to TRBJ2-3; 9 bases are shared with TRBD2. The CDR3 is 16 amino acids. In germline, CDR1 is SGHNT, CDR2 YENEEA. V trimming: 4 bases; J trimming: 4 bases; junction bases outside the gene matches: 9.

This clone was seen more than once but under ten times. This chain uses TRBV29-1 with TRBJ2-7, with D perhaps TRBD1 (6 bases). The CDR3 runs to 12 residues. Trimming shortened V by 4 bases and J by 2 bases, and 9 bases separated the two germline ends. In germline, CDR1 is SQVTM, CDR2 ANQGSEA. CDR3 loop: CSVVGDTYEQYF. For the CDR3, the DNA is TGCAGCGTTGTGGGGGACACCTACGAGCAGTACTTC.

The V gene is TRBV5-4, the J gene TRBJ2-3, with 8 nucleotides matching TRBD2. This CDR3 is built from 19 residues. In germline, CDR1 is SGHNT, CDR2 YYREEE (reference sequence). Losses at the gene ends were 3 bases for V and 2 bases for J; bases not matched to a gene: 17. CDR3 sequence reads: CASSSRITSGEGSTDTQYF. CDR3 bases: TGTGCCAGCAGCTCGCGGATCACTAGCGGAGAGGGGTCCACAGATACGCAGTATTTT. Complete variable domain (other parts from reference TRBV5-4 and TRBJ2-3): ETGVTQSPTHLIKTRGQQVTLRCSSQSGHNTVSWYQQALGQGPQFIFQYYREEENGRGNFPPRFSGLQFPNYSSELNVNALELDDSALYLCASSSRITSGEGSTDTQYFGPGTRLTVL.

This chain links TRBV5-5 with TRBJ2-2, with 9 bases identical to TRBD2. This CDR3 is 17 amino acids long. The ends lost 1 base at V and 0 bases at J; junction bases unmatched: 4. Germline CDR1 reads SGHKS; CDR2 reads YYEKEE (reference sequence). The CDR3 DNA reads TGTGCCAGCAGCTTGATAGCGGGGGCCCCGAACACCGGGGAGCTGTTTTTT. Translating it yields CASSLIAGAPNTGELFF.

The gene calls are TRBV2 and TRBJ2-1; perhaps TRBD1 as D (5 bases). The V end lost 5 bases, the J end lost 1 base, and 12 bases lay between the germline ends. Per germline, CDR1 SNHLY and CDR2 FYNNEI. The CDR3 is 15 residues long. Here the CDR3 DNA reads TGTGCCAGCAGTCTCGAACAGGATTCCTACAATGAGCAGTTCTTC. Its translation: CASSLEQDSYNEQFF.

The chain uses TRBV2 and TRBJ1-3; 7 bases fit TRBD1. Trimming at V came to 6 bases and at J to 6 bases, leaving 5 bases not matched to a gene. The CDR3 extends over 13 amino acids. Germline loops: CDR1 SNHLY, CDR2 FYNNEI. The CDR3 protein is CASRGTALNTIYF. CDR3 DNA: TGTGCCAGCAGAGGGACAGCCCTAAACACCATATATTTT.

This clone was counted a single time. The chain uses TRBV19 and TRBJ1-5; 9 nucleotides agree with TRBD1. In germline, CDR1 is LNHDA, CDR2 SQIVND (reference sequence). CDR3 length: 14 residues. With V trimmed by 7 bases and J by 1 base, 2 bases remained unmatched. The DNA of the CDR3 is TGTGCCAGTATACAGGGGGCAAGCAATCAGCCCCAGCATTTT. This sequence encodes CASIQGASNQPQHF.

The V call is TRBV28, the J call TRBJ1-5, with a weak D call TRBD1 (5 bases). From germline, CDR1 is MDHEN and CDR2 SYDVKM. CDR3 length equals 13 residues. The CDR3 region has the DNA TGTGCGAGCGGAGTTGGGGGGAATCAGCCCCAGCATTTT. This encodes CASGVGGNQPQHF.

V is TRBV19 and J is TRBJ2-7; the match to TRBD2 covers 8 bases. The CDR3 sequence is 14 residues long. In germline, CDR1 is LNHDA, CDR2 SQIVND (reference sequence). V gave up 5 bases and J gave up 2 bases; unmatched junction bases: 5. CDR3 coding DNA: TGTGCCAGTAGTGGCCGGGGGGGGGCCTACGAGCAGTACTTC. Translation: CASSGRGGAYEQYF. Full variable domain (rest looked up from reference TRBV19 and TRBJ2-7): DGGITQSPKYLFRKEGQNVTLSCEQNLNHDAMYWYRQDPGQGLRLIYYSQIVNDFQKGDIAEGYSVSREKKESFPLTVTSAQKNPTAFYLCASSGRGGAYEQYFGPGTRLTVT.

V and J are TRBV7-9 and TRBJ2-7; 9 bases align to TRBD1. The V gene end was trimmed by 7 bases and the J gene end by 3 bases; junction bases not matched to a gene: 13. This CDR3 is 16 amino acids long. In germline, CDR1 is SEHNR, CDR2 FQNEAQ (reference sequence). In DNA form, the CDR3 reads TGTGCCAGCACCGAAGGGGCGGGACAGGGTCTCTACGAGCAGTACTTC. This codes for CASTEGAGQGLYEQYF.

The chain combines TRBV30 with TRBJ2-7; D is undetermined. V was shortened by 4 bases and J by 1 base, with 8 bases between the two germline ends. CDR1 is GTSNPN, CDR2 SVGIG, per germline (reference sequence). The length of the CDR3 is 12 residues. The DNA of the CDR3 is TGTGCCTGGATGTCCAGTTCCTACGAGCAGTACTTC. Protein: CAWMSSSYEQYF.